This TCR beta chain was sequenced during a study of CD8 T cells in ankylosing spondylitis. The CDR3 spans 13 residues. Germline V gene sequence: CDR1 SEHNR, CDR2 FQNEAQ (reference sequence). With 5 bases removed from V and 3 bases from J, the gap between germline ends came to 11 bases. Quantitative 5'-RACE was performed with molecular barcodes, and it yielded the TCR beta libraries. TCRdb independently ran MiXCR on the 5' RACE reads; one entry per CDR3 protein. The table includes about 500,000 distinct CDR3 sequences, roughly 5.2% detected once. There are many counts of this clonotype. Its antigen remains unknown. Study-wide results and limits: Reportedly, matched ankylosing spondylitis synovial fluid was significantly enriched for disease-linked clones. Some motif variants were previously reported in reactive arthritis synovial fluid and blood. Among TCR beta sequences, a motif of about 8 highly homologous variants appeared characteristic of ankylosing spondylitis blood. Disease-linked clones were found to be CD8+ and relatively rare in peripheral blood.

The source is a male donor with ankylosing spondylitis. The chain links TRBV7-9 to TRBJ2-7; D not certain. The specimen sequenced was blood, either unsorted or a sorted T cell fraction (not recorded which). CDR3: CASSLSEDYEQYF. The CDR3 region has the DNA TGTGCCAGCAGCCTCTCCGAGGACTACGAGCAGTACTTC.